This T cell receptor (beta chain) was observed in a study of resident and recirculating memory T cells in vitiligo. Study background: Samples were epidermis from two lesional and two nonlesional sites, plus PBMCs. No cells were sorted; samples were homogenized just before genomic DNA extraction.

A word on this clone: Its antigen remains unidentified.

This CDR3 is built from 15 residues. The J segment lost 3 bases and the V segment lost 6 bases, leaving 3 bases of the junction unmatched. Germline V gene sequence: CDR1 SGHTA, CDR2 FQGTGA. Study outcomes and limitations: Vitiligo lesions lacked a unique dominant clone, and clonality varied. Sequences differed between biopsy sites and patients, suggesting private specificity.

Data came from immunoSEQ multiplex PCR; TCRdb stores just in-frame clones and leaves some out. This sample has 70,000 to 75,000 clones, with 91% found just once. The rearrangement uses TRBV7-3 and TRBJ2-1, with 12 positions matching TRBD2. Sample: blood. The sequence derives from a male donor with vitiligo. The CDR3 nucleotides are TGTGCCAGCAGTCCGACTAGCGGGGGCTACAATGAGCAGTTCTTC. Its translation is CASSPTSGGYNEQFF.